These 24 T cell receptor beta chains came from one sample sequenced in a study of CD8+ T cells in alopecia areata. Treatment described: oral pan-JAK inhibitor, 5-10 mg twice daily. RNA was extracted and reverse transcribed into cDNA as the sequencing template. Generated by immunoSEQ multiplex PCR, the TCRdb table keeps only in-frame clones and is missing some. The data contain 100,000 to 120,000 clones, 55% to 60% of them singletons. The starting material was CD4+ T cells sorted from blood, obtained at week 24, from a patient treated with tofacitinib. Receptor source: a human donor with alopecia areata.

The chain couples TRBV5-1 to TRBJ1-6; no clear D. Germline CDR1 reads SGHRS; CDR2 reads YFSETQ. CDR3 size: 15 residues. The V end was cut by 1 base, the J end by 7 bases, with 12 bases between. This chain's CDR3 is CASSLQGPDNSPLHF. The CDR3 DNA reads as TGCGCCAGCAGCTTGCAAGGGCCCGACAATTCACCCCTCCACTTT.

V and J are TRBV4-1 and TRBJ2-3; TRBD2 agrees at 11 bases. Germline CDR1 is MGHRA and CDR2 is YSYEKL. Trimming cost V 0 bases and J 6 bases; bases outside gene matches: 11. This CDR3 region has 18 residues. CDR3 nucleotides: TGCGCCAGCAGCCAAGAGACGACTAGCGGGGTCTTCAGGGATACGCAGTATTTT. Translation: CASSQETTSGVFRDTQYF.

This clone was picked up a small number of times. J is TRBJ2-5 and V is TRBV29-1, with TRBD2 identical over 7 bases. Trimming at V came to 4 bases and at J to 3 bases, leaving 8 bases not matched to a gene. Germline lookup yields CDR1 SQVTM and CDR2 ANQGSEA. The CDR3 runs to 14 residues. The DNA for the CDR3 is TGCAGCGTTGGTCGGTTACTAGCGAAAGAGACCCAGTACTTC. Protein sequence: CSVGRLLAKETQYF. The whole variable domain, filled in from reference TRBV29-1 and TRBJ2-5, reads SAVISQKPSRDICQRGTSLTIQCQVDSQVTMMFWYRQQPGQSLTLIATANQGSEATYESGFVIDKFPISRPNLTFSTLTVSNMSPEDSSIYLCSVGRLLAKETQYFGPGTRLLVL.

For the CDR3, the DNA is TGTGCCAGCAGTGACAGGGGGCTTTCTGGCTACACCTTC. Protein sequence: CASSDRGLSGYTF. The rearrangement joins TRBV2 to TRBJ1-2, with TRBD1 matching 8 bases. The CDR3 consists of 13 residues. With V trimmed by 3 bases and J by 7 bases, 4 bases remained unmatched. Germline V lookup: CDR1 SNHLY, CDR2 FYNNEI.

This chain uses TRBV29-1 with TRBJ2-5; no firm D call. This CDR3 contains 12 residues. The germline gives CDR1 SQVTM, CDR2 ANQGSEA. Trimming removed 7 bases from V and 2 bases from J, with 11 bases in between. The CDR3 sequence is CSARPGQETQYF. DNA of the CDR3: TGCAGCGCCAGACCTGGACAAGAGACCCAGTACTTC.

This clone occurred a few times. The chain employs TRBV4-1 and TRBJ1-1, with 7 positions matching TRBD1. Trimming removed 0 bases from V and 8 bases from J; junction bases left unmatched: 18. This CDR3 is built from 18 residues. The germline CDR1 and CDR2 sequences are MGHRA and YSYEKL. For the CDR3, the DNA is TGCGCCAGCAGCCAAGACAGCCACCGGACAGGAGCCCTATTGGAAGCTTTCTTT. As protein: CASSQDSHRTGALLEAFF.

The CDR3 here is CASSSPTSPEDTQYF. The CDR3, as DNA: TGTGCCAGCAGCTCGCCGACTAGTCCTGAGGATACGCAGTATTTT. The V call is TRBV5-6, the J call TRBJ2-3; possibly TRBD2 for D (6 bases). V was shortened by 3 bases and J by 6 bases, with 17 bases between the two germline ends. This CDR3 comprises 15 residues. Per the germline V gene, CDR1 is SGHDT and CDR2 is YYEEEE.

This sequence joins TRBV20-1 and TRBJ1-2; no firm D call. V lost 4 bases and J 6 bases, leaving 6 bases between the germline ends. Germline lookup yields CDR1 DFQATT and CDR2 SNEGSKA (reference sequence). The CDR3 extends over 10 amino acids. The CDR3, as DNA: TGCAGTGCTAAGGCCGATGGCTACACCTTC. This sequence encodes CSAKADGYTF.

The rearrangement uses TRBV7-9 and TRBJ1-4, with D unclear. V was pared by 5 bases and J by 5 bases, with 12 bases between. The CDR3 covers 14 residues. Germline assignment: CDR1 SEHNR and CDR2 FQNEAQ (reference sequence). The CDR3 region has the DNA TGTGCCAGCAGCCACAGCGCCCAGAATGAAAAACTGTTTTTT. This encodes CASSHSAQNEKLFF.

The V and J genes are TRBV5-6 and TRBJ1-1; 8 nucleotides agree with TRBD1. This CDR3 region has 13 residues. V shed 4 bases, J shed 8 bases, and the junction held 7 bases outside the gene matches. Germline lookup yields CDR1 SGHDT and CDR2 YYEEEE. CDR3: CASSQDRGGEAFF. The CDR3 coding sequence is TGTGCCAGCAGCCAAGACAGGGGAGGCGAAGCTTTCTTT.

Concerning this clone: The CDR3 carries no conserved terminal phenylalanine or tryptophan, so it likely arises from a read error. The DNA is left out, because the CDR3 cannot be placed on it with certainty; the CDR3 is given as TCRdb lists it. V and J are TRBV1 and TRBJ1-2. TRBV1 is designated a pseudogene. Termini included, the CDR3 measures 11 amino acids. The CDR3: CTSSQAGVKEL.

The chain joins TRBV2 to TRBJ1-6; a possible D gene is TRBD1 (6 bases). This CDR3 is built from 16 residues. Germline-derived CDR1 and CDR2 are SNHLY and FYNNEI. Trimming removed 2 bases at V and 6 bases at J, with 14 bases between. The CDR3 coding sequence is TGTGCCAGCAGTGAACAGGCCAGGGGCTCTAATTCACCCCTCCACTTT. Its translation is CASSEQARGSNSPLHF.

CDR3 sequence: CASSRDLAMNTEAFF. CDR3 DNA sequence: TGTGCCAGCAGTAGGGACCTCGCTATGAACACTGAAGCTTTCTTT. The genes are TRBV2 and TRBJ1-1; maybe TRBD1 (5 bases). Trimming took off 5 bases at V and 0 bases at J, with 13 bases between the two ends. The CDR3 spans 15 residues. Germline V CDR1 and CDR2: SNHLY, FYNNEI.

With regard to this clone: This CDR3 is also generated by other DNA sequences in the sample. The V call is TRBV5-1, the J call TRBJ2-7; D not certain. This CDR3 has 13 amino acids. The germline gives CDR1 SGHRS, CDR2 YFSETQ. Trimming stripped 0 bases from V and 1 base from J, with 5 bases between. The DNA for the CDR3 is TGCGCCAGCAGCTTGGCCGGGTCCTACGAGCAGTACTTC. Amino acid sequence: CASSLAGSYEQYF.

The V and J genes are TRBV7-2 and TRBJ2-7; D may be TRBD1 (5 bases). V was trimmed by 4 bases and J by 3 bases, leaving 13 bases between them. CDR1 is SGHTA, CDR2 FQGNSA, per germline. The CDR3 sequence is 14 residues long. CDR3 nucleotides: TGTGCCAGCAGCTCAACAACAGGAGACTACGAGCAGTACTTC. Its protein is CASSSTTGDYEQYF.

The DNA for the CDR3 is TGTGCCAGCAGCTTAGCTAGCGGGGGGGCCTCGGGGCAGTTCTTC. Translating it yields CASSLASGGASGQFF. The genes are TRBV7-2 and TRBJ2-1; 11 bases agree with TRBD2. CDR3 size: 15 residues. Germline trimming cut 0 bases from V and 12 bases from J; bases unmatched to any gene: 7. Germline V gives CDR1 SGHTA, CDR2 FQGNSA.

This clone occurred a few times. This chain uses TRBV5-6 with TRBJ2-7, with D possibly TRBD2 on 5 matching bases. In germline, CDR1 is SGHDT, CDR2 YYEEEE. The CDR3 sequence is 14 residues long. The V gene lost 2 bases and the J gene lost 4 bases, with 13 bases spanning the gap. In nucleotides, the CDR3 is TGTGCCAGCAGCTTTATCGGGAATTGGTACGAGCAGTACTTC. This translates into CASSFIGNWYEQYF.

The gene calls are TRBV29-1 and TRBJ2-1; TRBD2 is a possible D gene (5 bases). The CDR3 covers 12 residues. The germline V gene encodes CDR1 SQVTM and CDR2 ANQGSEA. Deletions cut 7 bases from V and 0 bases from J, with 7 bases between. In DNA, the CDR3 is TGCAGCGCGCGGGTCTCCTACAATGAGCAGTTCTTC. It encodes CSARVSYNEQFF.

The chain joins TRBV18 to TRBJ2-5; TRBD2 matches at 13 bases. The CDR3 totals 15 residues. Trimming cost V 3 bases and J 3 bases; bases outside gene matches: 1. Germline values: CDR1 KGHSH, CDR2 LQKENI. The CDR3 loop reads CASSPTSGGKETQYF. The DNA of the CDR3 is TGTGCCAGCTCACCGACTAGCGGGGGGAAAGAGACCCAGTACTTC.

This rearrangement joins TRBV5-4 to TRBJ1-4; the D gene is possibly TRBD1 (6 bases). Trimming removed 5 bases at V and 8 bases at J, with 16 bases between. CDR1 is SGHNT and CDR2 is YYREEE in the germline V gene (reference sequence). This CDR3 has 14 residues. The CDR3 DNA is TGTGCCAGCAGTGTAGGGGGGGCGGAAGAAAAACTGTTTTTT. This codes for CASSVGGAEEKLFF.

This rearrangement joins TRBV9 to TRBJ1-1, with D maybe TRBD1 (6 bases). Germline CDR1 reads SGDLS; CDR2 reads YYNGEE. This CDR3 is 17 amino acids long. Trimming left V 4 bases short and J 0 bases short, with 19 bases between. The CDR3: CASSLTHGQYMNTEAFF. The CDR3 DNA sequence: TGTGCCAGCAGCCTAACCCACGGACAGTATATGAACACTGAAGCTTTCTTT. The full variable domain, completed using reference TRBV9 and TRBJ1-1, is DSGVTQTPKHLITATGQRVTLRCSPRSGDLSVYWYQQSLDQGLQFLIQYYNGEERAKGNILERFSAQQFPDLHSELNLSSLELGDSALYFCASSLTHGQYMNTEAFFGQGTRLTVV.

The V call is TRBV29-1, the J call TRBJ2-3; tentative D call: TRBD1 (6 bases). Between the trimmed V and J ends, which lost 3 bases and 4 bases, there was a span of 11 bases. CDR1 is SQVTM and CDR2 is ANQGSEA in the germline V gene. CDR3 length: 13 residues. The CDR3 nucleotides are TGCAGCGTTGAGGGCTCAGGGGCAGATACGCAGTATTTT. Translation: CSVEGSGADTQYF.

This clone showed up just a few times. In DNA form, the CDR3 reads TGTGCCAGCACCCTAGATAATTCACCCCTCCACTTT. Its translation: CASTLDNSPLHF. The rearrangement uses TRBV2 and TRBJ1-6, with D unclear. This CDR3 region has 12 residues. Per germline, CDR1 SNHLY and CDR2 FYNNEI. V was pared by 7 bases and J by 5 bases, with 6 bases between.

The chain couples TRBV5-1 to TRBJ1-1, with TRBD1 matching 7 bases. Trimming took 4 bases from V and 1 from J; bases not matched to a gene: 1. Germline CDR1 and CDR2: SGHRS and YFSETQ. The CDR3 contains 13 residues. CDR3 DNA: TGCGCCAGCAGCCCAGGGGGGAACACTGAAGCTTTCTTT. It codes for CASSPGGNTEAFF.